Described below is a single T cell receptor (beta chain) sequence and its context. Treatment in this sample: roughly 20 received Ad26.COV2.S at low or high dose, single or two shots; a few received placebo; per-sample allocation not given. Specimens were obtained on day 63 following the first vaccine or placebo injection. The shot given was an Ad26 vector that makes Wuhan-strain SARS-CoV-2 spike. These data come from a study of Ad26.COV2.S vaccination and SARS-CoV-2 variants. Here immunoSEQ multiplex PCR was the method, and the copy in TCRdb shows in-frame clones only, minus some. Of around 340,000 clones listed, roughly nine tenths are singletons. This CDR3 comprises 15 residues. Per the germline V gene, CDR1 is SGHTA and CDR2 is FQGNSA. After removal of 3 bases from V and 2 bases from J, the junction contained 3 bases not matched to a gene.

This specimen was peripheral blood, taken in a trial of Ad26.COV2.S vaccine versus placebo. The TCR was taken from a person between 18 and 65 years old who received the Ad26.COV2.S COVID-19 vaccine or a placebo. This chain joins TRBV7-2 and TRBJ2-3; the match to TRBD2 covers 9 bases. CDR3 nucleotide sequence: TGTGCCAGCAGCTTTAGCGGGGGACTCACAGATACGCAGTATTTT. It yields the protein CASSFSGGLTDTQYF.